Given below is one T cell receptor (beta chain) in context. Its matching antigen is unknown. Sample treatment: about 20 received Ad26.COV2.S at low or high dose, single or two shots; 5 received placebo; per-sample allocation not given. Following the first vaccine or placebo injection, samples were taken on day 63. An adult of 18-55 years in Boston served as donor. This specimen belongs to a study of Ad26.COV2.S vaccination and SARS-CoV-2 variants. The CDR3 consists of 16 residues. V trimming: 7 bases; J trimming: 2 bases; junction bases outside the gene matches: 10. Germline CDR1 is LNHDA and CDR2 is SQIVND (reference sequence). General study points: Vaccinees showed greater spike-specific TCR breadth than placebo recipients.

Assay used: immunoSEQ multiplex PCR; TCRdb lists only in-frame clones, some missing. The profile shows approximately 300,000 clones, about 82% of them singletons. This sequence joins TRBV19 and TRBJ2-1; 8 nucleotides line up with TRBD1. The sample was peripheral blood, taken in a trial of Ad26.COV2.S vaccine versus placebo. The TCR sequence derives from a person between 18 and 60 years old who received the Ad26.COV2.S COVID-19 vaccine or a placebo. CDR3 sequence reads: CASTKLGQVPYNEQFF. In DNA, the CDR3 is TGTGCCAGTACGAAACTGGGACAGGTTCCCTACAATGAGCAGTTCTTC.